Here is one T cell receptor (beta chain) with its context. The sample originates from a study of shared clonotypes between healthy human individuals. Profiled with immunoSEQ multiplex PCR; TCRdb holds only in-frame clones, not every one. In the table there are around 700,000 clones, around 78% of which are singletons. The source of this sequence is a woman aged 30 to 39 in good health. Sequenced input: memory CD4+ T cells sorted from blood. Regarding subset: CD45RA-negative fraction.

CDR3 region: CASSEAQGGYGYTF. The DNA for the CDR3 is TGTGCCAGCAGTGAAGCGCAGGGAGGCTATGGCTACACCTTC. This chain joins TRBV6-4 and TRBJ1-2; perhaps TRBD1 as D (5 bases). Trimming cost V 3 bases and J 4 bases, with 12 bases left between them. Germline V gives CDR1 MRHNA, CDR2 SNTAGT. This CDR3 is built from 14 residues.